The clone carrying this T cell receptor (beta chain) was counted only a few times. Its cognate antigen is unknown. Alongside a J-beta primer mix, a sample-barcoded 5' primer served in a second PCR lasting roughly 7 to 12 cycles. Via MiXCR, TCRdb re-called the 5' RACE reads, giving one row per CDR3 protein. The sample holds about 1.7 million distinct CDR3 sequences, 28% seen once. The sample originates from a study of blood T cells in healthy people across ages. Findings of the study overall: Higher diversity and more naive CD4+ cells were features of long-lived donors, compared to aged donors. Naive and antigen-experienced cells could not be conclusively compared, given unsorted PBMCs.

A minimum of 6 micrograms of total RNA was extracted per sample. Material: blood. The clonotype originates from a young woman in good health.

The CDR3 spells CASSRAGAREYGYTF. DNA for the CDR3: TGTGCCAGCAGCCGAGCAGGAGCCAGGGAATATGGCTACACCTTC. The chain has TRBV7-2 and TRBJ1-2; a possible D gene is TRBD1 (5 bases). The CDR3 length is 15 residues. Germline lookup yields CDR1 SGHTA and CDR2 FQGNSA. The V gene lost 5 bases and the J gene lost 5 bases, with 18 bases spanning the gap.